The 17 T cell receptor beta chains listed next were all sequenced from one sample in a study of T-cell reconstitution after alpha-beta-depleted transplantation in children (TCRdb year 2016). Receptor amplification or capture employed PCR. Sequencing used an Illumina HiSeq 2500. Molecular barcoding was employed in the preparation of TCR libraries, with unique molecular identifiers being used to normalize TCRbeta repertoire quantification. TCRdb reprocessing: public reads trimmed at Q25 with fastp, clones called with MiXCR, in-frame beta chains kept. Each CDR3 protein appears once, grouped with its most common genes and DNA. The sample contains approximately 70,000 distinct CDR3 sequences, roughly 4.5% of them found a single time. Together, the top ten hold about 19% of the sample. The meaning of the sample's treatment or condition label: allogeneic hematopoietic cell transplantation with graft depleted of TCRalphabeta T cells and CD19 B cells.

The source was PBMCs, mostly from graft donor cells, collected 180 days after TCRalphabeta/CD19-depleted stem cell transplant. The origin of the receptors is a boy less than two years old who had a stem cell transplant for acute myeloid leukemia, so the T cells may come from the graft donor.

This clonotype was detected ten times or more. The chain is built from TRBV10-2 and TRBJ2-3; 12 bases agree with TRBD2. In germline, CDR1 is WSHSY, CDR2 SAAADI. The CDR3 runs 15 residues. Unmatched junction bases numbered 0, after V lost 2 bases and J lost 3 bases. CDR3 amino acids: CASSELAGGTDTQYF. The CDR3 DNA sequence: TGCGCCAGCAGTGAGCTAGCGGGGGGGACAGATACGCAGTATTTT.

This clonotype has at least ten counts. The V gene is TRBV11-3, the J gene TRBJ2-2, with TRBD1 matching over 12 bases. Germline CDR1 and CDR2: SGHNT and YENEEA. V shed 5 bases and J 5 bases; nucleotides not matched to a gene: 12. The CDR3 is 18 residues long. The CDR3 DNA reads TGTGCCAGCAGCGCAAGATGGTGGGACAGGGGGCGGACCGGGGAGCTGTTTTTT. The encoded protein is CASSARWWDRGRTGELFF.

At least ten counts were recorded for this clonotype. The chain has TRBV20-1 and TRBJ1-1; possible D gene TRBD1, 6 bases. CDR1 is DFQATT, CDR2 SNEGSKA, per germline (reference sequence). The V end was cut by 5 bases, the J end by 11 bases, with 24 bases between. This CDR3 region has 14 residues. The CDR3 bases are TGCAGTGCTGACACACGCGAAGGGGGGGTGGACGCTTTCTTT. It translates to CSADTREGGVDAFF.

Ten or more counts support this clonotype. CDR3 amino acids: CASSLRGAERRAAYNEQFF. For the CDR3, the DNA is TGCGCCAGCAGCTTGCGGGGGGCCGAACGCCGGGCCGCCTACAATGAGCAGTTCTTC. The chain uses TRBV5-1 and TRBJ2-1; a weak D match, TRBD2 (7 bases). V dropped 1 base and J dropped 2 bases, with 22 bases sitting between them. CDR1 and CDR2 (germline): SGHRS, YFSETQ. The CDR3 covers 19 residues.

In this sample, this clonotype turned up many times. DNA of the CDR3: TGTGCCAGCAGCTTAGCGCCAGCGGGGGGGCCCGAGCAGTACTTC. Its protein is CASSLAPAGGPEQYF. The chain couples TRBV11-2 to TRBJ2-7, with TRBD2 matching 10 bases. Germline V gene data show CDR1 as SGHAT and CDR2 as FQNNGV. The CDR3 runs to 15 residues. With V trimmed by 1 base and J by 6 bases, 6 bases remained unmatched.

This clonotype has ten or more counts. This rearrangement joins TRBV11-2 to TRBJ2-7; 8 bases align to TRBD1. Germline V gene data show CDR1 as SGHAT and CDR2 as FQNNGV. Trimming at V came to 3 bases and at J to 12 bases, leaving 7 bases not matched to a gene. The CDR3 loop spans 12 amino acids. The CDR3 loop is CASSLVTGGPYF. In DNA, the CDR3 is TGTGCCAGCAGCTTGGTCACAGGGGGTCCGTACTTC.

This clonotype was observed many times. The chain recombines TRBV5-5 with TRBJ1-2; TRBD1 might be the D (5 bases). V lost 4 bases and J lost 5, with 15 bases in between. The germline V gene encodes CDR1 SGHKS and CDR2 YYEKEE (reference sequence). The CDR3 is 14 amino acids. The CDR3 DNA is TGTGCCAGCAGCCTAGCCGGGACCCCTTATGGCTACACCTTC. It yields the protein CASSLAGTPYGYTF.

There are many counts of this clonotype. The chain recombines TRBV10-3 with TRBJ2-3; possible D gene TRBD2, 5 bases. This CDR3 comprises 15 residues. V lost 9 bases and J lost 4, with 20 bases in between. The V gene's germline CDR1 is ENHRY and CDR2 SYGVKD. Written as DNA, the CDR3 is TGTGCCATTGGAGAATGGAGGCCCCCTTCAGATACGCAGTATTTT. It specifies CAIGEWRPPSDTQYF.

This clonotype was seen ten or more times. The rearrangement joins TRBV20-1 to TRBJ2-5; D is uncertain. The V end lost 0 bases, the J end lost 5 bases, and 7 bases lay between the germline ends. This CDR3 has 12 amino acids. Germline loops: CDR1 DFQATT, CDR2 SNEGSKA (reference sequence). CDR3 residues: CSARDNGETQYF. For the CDR3, the DNA is TGCAGTGCTAGAGATAATGGGGAGACCCAGTACTTC.

This clonotype was observed at least ten times. The CDR3 reads CASSSPGGTYEQYF. CDR3 DNA sequence: TGTGCCAGCAGCTCCCCAGGGGGAACCTACGAGCAGTACTTC. This chain links TRBV7-2 with TRBJ2-7, with TRBD1 matching 7 bases. Germline V gene lookup returns CDR1 SGHTA and CDR2 FQGNSA. The CDR3 length is 14 residues. Germline trimming cut 4 bases from V and 2 bases from J; bases unmatched to any gene: 5. The full variable domain, rest sourced from reference TRBV7-2 and TRBJ2-7, is GAGVSQSPSNKVTEKGKDVELRCDPISGHTALYWYRQSLGQGLEFLIYFQGNSAPDKSGLPSDRFSAERTGGSVSTLTIQRTQQEDSAVYLCASSSPGGTYEQYFGPGTRLTVT.

The sample holds many counts of this clonotype. The chain recombines TRBV4-3 with TRBJ2-3; D uncertain. The CDR3 length is 14 residues. Trimming cost V 3 bases and J 1 base, with 8 bases left between them. Germline CDR1 reads LGHNA; CDR2 reads YSLEER. The CDR3: CASSHLTRTDTQYF. CDR3 in DNA: TGCGCCAGCAGCCATCTAACACGCACAGATACGCAGTATTTT.

The sample holds many counts of this clonotype. Relative to the germline gene, one junction end is altered; a read error may explain this. The chain links TRBV7-2 to TRBJ1-1, with no clear D. Germline V lookup: CDR1 SGHTA, CDR2 FQGNSA. The CDR3 sequence is 15 residues long. CDR3 sequence (DNA): TGCGCCAGCAGCTTGGCAGGCGGGCTGAACACTGAAGCTTTCTTT. Residues: CASSLAGGLNTEAFF.

V and J are TRBV3-1 and TRBJ2-2; 7 bases line up with TRBD1. The CDR3 loop spans 17 amino acids. Germline V CDR1 and CDR2: LGHDT, YNNKEL (reference sequence). The J segment lost 4 bases and the V segment lost 10 bases, leaving 18 bases of the junction unmatched. This CDR3 reads CATCHNSGQTATGELFF. The CDR3 coding sequence is TGTGCCACCTGCCATAACTCGGGACAGACCGCCACCGGGGAGCTGTTTTTT.

This clonotype showed up many times. The gene calls are TRBV6-5 and TRBJ2-6; D is unclear. This CDR3 is 14 amino acids long. The germline V gene has CDR1 MNHEY and CDR2 SVGAGI. V lost 4 bases and J lost 5, with 9 bases in between. CDR3 loop: CASSFDGWANVLTF. DNA for the CDR3: TGTGCCAGCAGTTTTGATGGATGGGCCAACGTCCTGACTTTC.

This clonotype was seen at least ten times. The chain couples TRBV12-3 or TRBV12-4 to TRBJ1-6; 7 bases fit TRBD1. The CDR3 loop spans 14 amino acids. V lost 7 bases and J lost 12; bases outside the gene matches: 12. CDR3 in amino acids: CASTWGRGRLPLHF. The CDR3 DNA sequence: TGTGCCAGCACCTGGGGGAGGGGGCGGCTACCCCTCCACTTT.

There are many counts of this clonotype. V gene TRBV7-2 combines with J gene TRBJ2-7, with TRBD1 matching over 8 bases. Losses at the gene ends were 5 bases for V and 6 bases for J; bases not matched to a gene: 9. The CDR3 has 14 amino acids. The germline V gene has CDR1 SGHTA and CDR2 FQGNSA. DNA of the CDR3: TGTGCCAGCAGCCTACCCCGGACAGGGAGCGAGCAGTACTTC. The encoded protein is CASSLPRTGSEQYF.

This clonotype was seen many times. The chain employs TRBV10-3 and TRBJ2-5, with 13 bases matching TRBD2. J lost 4 bases, V lost 4 bases, and 0 bases had no gene match. Germline V gene sequence: CDR1 ENHRY, CDR2 SYGVKD. The CDR3 is 14 amino acids. The CDR3 loop reads CAISGTSGGETQYF. In nucleotides, the CDR3 is TGTGCCATCAGTGGGACTAGCGGGGGAGAGACCCAGTACTTC.